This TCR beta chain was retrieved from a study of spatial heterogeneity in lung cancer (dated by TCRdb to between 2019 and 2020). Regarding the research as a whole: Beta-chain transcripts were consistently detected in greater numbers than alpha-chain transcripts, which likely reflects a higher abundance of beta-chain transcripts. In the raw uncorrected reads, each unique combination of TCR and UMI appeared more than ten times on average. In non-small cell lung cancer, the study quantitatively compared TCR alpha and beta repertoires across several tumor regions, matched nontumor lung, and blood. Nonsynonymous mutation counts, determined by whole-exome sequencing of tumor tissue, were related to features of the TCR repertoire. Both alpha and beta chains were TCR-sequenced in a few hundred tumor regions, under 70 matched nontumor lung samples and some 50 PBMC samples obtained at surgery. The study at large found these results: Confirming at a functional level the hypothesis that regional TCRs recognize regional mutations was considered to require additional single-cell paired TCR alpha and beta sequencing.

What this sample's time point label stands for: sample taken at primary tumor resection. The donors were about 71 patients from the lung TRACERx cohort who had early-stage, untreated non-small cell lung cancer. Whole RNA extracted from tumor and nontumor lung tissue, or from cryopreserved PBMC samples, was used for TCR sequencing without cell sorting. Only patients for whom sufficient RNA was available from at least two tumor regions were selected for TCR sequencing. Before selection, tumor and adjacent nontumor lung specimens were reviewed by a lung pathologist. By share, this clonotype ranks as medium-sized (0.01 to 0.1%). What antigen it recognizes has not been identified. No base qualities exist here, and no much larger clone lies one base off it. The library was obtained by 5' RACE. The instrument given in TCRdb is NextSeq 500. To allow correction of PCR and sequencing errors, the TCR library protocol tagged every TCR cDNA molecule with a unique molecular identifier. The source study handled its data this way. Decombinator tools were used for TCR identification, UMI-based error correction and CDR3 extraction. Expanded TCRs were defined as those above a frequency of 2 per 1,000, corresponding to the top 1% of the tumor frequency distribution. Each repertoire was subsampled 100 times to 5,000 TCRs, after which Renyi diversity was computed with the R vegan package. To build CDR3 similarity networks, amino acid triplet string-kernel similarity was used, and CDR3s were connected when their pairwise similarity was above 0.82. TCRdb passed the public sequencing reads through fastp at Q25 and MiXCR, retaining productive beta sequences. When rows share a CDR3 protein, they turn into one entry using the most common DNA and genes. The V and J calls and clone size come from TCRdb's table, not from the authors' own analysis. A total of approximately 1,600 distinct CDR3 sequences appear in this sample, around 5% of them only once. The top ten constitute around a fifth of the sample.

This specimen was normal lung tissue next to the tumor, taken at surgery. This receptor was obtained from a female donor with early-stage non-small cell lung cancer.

The nucleotide sequence is given as TGTGCCAGCATTCAATCGGGGGCCGGGGACGAGCAGTACTTC. Translated, it gives CASIQSGAGDEQYF. The chain is made from TRBV3-1 and TRBJ2-7, with the D assignment possibly TRBD1 or TRBD2, given 6 matching bases for each. The CDR3 sequence holds 14 residues, the cysteine and phenylalanine included. Only CDR3 DNA is held: 42 bases, read in frame from base 1. CDR1 and CDR2, per the germline V gene (reference sequence), are LGHDT and YNNKEL. At the junction V is shortened by 7 bases and J by 5 bases, with 18 bases in between.